The rows below give T cell receptor beta chains drawn from one sample of a study of CD8 T cells in ankylosing spondylitis. TCRdb re-analysed the 5' RACE reads in MiXCR, keeping a single row per CDR3 protein. Of about 240,000 distinct CDR3 sequences listed, around 7.8% are singletons. The sample comprised blood, either unsorted or a sorted T cell fraction (not recorded which). Receptor source: a male donor with ankylosing spondylitis or in good health (not recorded which). CDR3s include the opening cysteine and the closing phenylalanine or tryptophan. D genes are given only for firm matches. Some rows mark clone size as missing; the rest say once, few, many or name a class of expanded clone.

V gene	D gene	clone size	J gene	CDR3 DNA	CDR3 protein
TRBV5-1	TRBD1	many	TRBJ2-5	TGCGCCAGCAGCCTCGGGACAGTTGAAGAGACCCAGTACTTC	CASSLGTVEETQYF
TRBV12-3/TRBV12-4	NA	many	TRBJ1-2	TGTGCCAGCAGTTTGAATTCGTGGCAGGGGTATGGCTACACCTTC	CASSLNSWQGYGYTF
TRBV30	NA	many	TRBJ2-5	TGTGCCTGGAGTTCCGAGCGGGAGACCCAGTACTTC	CAWSSERETQYF
TRBV7-9	NA	few	TRBJ2-1	TGTGCCAGCAGCGGGGGCGCCGAGCAGTTCTTC	CASSGGAEQFF
TRBV11-2	TRBD1	many	TRBJ2-2	TGTGCCAGCAGCTTAGTGGCGCAGGGGGTGATGGGCACCGGGGAGCTGTTTTTT	CASSLVAQGVMGTGELFF
TRBV4-3	NA	many	TRBJ1-4	TGCGCCAGCAGCCAAGTTGCCTTGGGGGGCGGGAGTGAAAAACTGTTTTTT	CASSQVALGGGSEKLFF
TRBV6-2/TRBV6-3	NA	NA	TRBJ1-1	TGTGCCAGCAGAATTTATCAGTTGGGGCGACCGAGGGGGACGAACACTGAAGCTTTCTTT	CASRIYQLGRPRGTNTEAFF
TRBV3-1	NA	many	TRBJ1-2	TGTGCCAGCAGCCAAGAATCGGTAGGCTACACCTTC	CASSQESVGYTF
TRBV25-1	NA	NA	TRBJ2-2	TGTGCCAGCAGTGTATGGGCCGGGGAGCTGTTTTTT	CASSVWAGELFF
TRBV30	NA	many	TRBJ1-5	TGTGCCTGGACTCATGGGACCCTTAGGGATCAGCCCCAGCATTTT	CAWTHGTLRDQPQHF
TRBV6-1	NA	few	TRBJ2-7	TGTGCCAGCAGTGTGGAGGCAGGGAGCTCCTACGAGCAGTACTTC	CASSVEAGSSYEQYF
TRBV18	NA	few	TRBJ1-1	TGTGCCAGCTCACCAACGGGGGCGAACACTGAAGCTTTCTTT	CASSPTGANTEAFF
TRBV27	NA	many	TRBJ1-1	TGTGCCAGCAGTTTTTTCCGAACCGGCACTGAAGCTTTCTTT	CASSFFRTGTEAFF
TRBV18	TRBD1	few	TRBJ1-4	TGTGCCAGCTCACCGATGGGACAGGGACGAAAAAAACTGTTTTTT	CASSPMGQGRKKLFF
TRBV7-9	NA	many	TRBJ1-6	TGTGCCAGCAGCTTATCTGGGACATTAACGGATTCACCCCTCCACTTT	CASSLSGTLTDSPLHF
TRBV11-2	TRBD1	NA	TRBJ1-2	TGTGCCAGCAGCCGCTACTCCGGGACAGGGGATGCTTTTAACTATGGCTACACCTTC	CASSRYSGTGDAFNYGYTF
TRBV4-3	NA	few	TRBJ1-5	TGCGCCAGCAGCCAAATCATACGTCAGCCCCAGCATTTT	CASSQIIRQPQHF
TRBV25-1	NA	few	TRBJ1-3	TGTGCCAGCACCGGGTTATCTGGAAACACCATATATTTT	CASTGLSGNTIYF
TRBV5-1	NA	many	TRBJ2-3	TGCGCCAGCAGCGTACCTCAGACAGATACGCAGTATTTT	CASSVPQTDTQYF
TRBV7-9	NA	many	TRBJ2-1	TGTGCCAGCAGCCCCCGACTTTACAATGAGCAGTTCTTC	CASSPRLYNEQFF
TRBV6-2/TRBV6-3	NA	NA	TRBJ2-5	TGTGCCAGCAGTTACTCGAGTGGTAGCGAGTACCAAGAGACCCAGTACTTC	CASSYSSGSEYQETQYF
TRBV4-3	TRBD2	many	TRBJ2-3	TGCGCCAGCAGCCAAGAAACCCAGCGGGACACAGATACGCAGTATTTT	CASSQETQRDTDTQYF
TRBV5-1	NA	many	TRBJ1-1	TGCGCCAGCAGCGCCCGTGTTTCCCCAGACACTGAAGCTTTCTTT	CASSARVSPDTEAFF
TRBV7-2	NA	many	TRBJ1-1	TGTGCCAGCAGCCTCTCAGGGTTGGCTGAAGCTTTCTTT	CASSLSGLAEAFF
TRBV7-9	NA	many	TRBJ2-3	TGTGCCAGCAGCTTAGCGGCTACAACAGTCGGTGCTGGTACGCAGTATTTT	CASSLAATTVGAGTQYF
TRBV6-1	NA	many	TRBJ1-1	TGTGCCAGCAGTGAAGCGGCGGGAATTATGGCTGAAGCTTTCTTT	CASSEAAGIMAEAFF
TRBV7-2	TRBD1	many	TRBJ1-5	TGTGCCAGCAGCTTAGGGTGGGACAGGTACAATCAGCCCCAGCATTTT	CASSLGWDRYNQPQHF
TRBV7-2	NA	many	TRBJ2-2	TGTGCCAGCAACTCGGCGGGGTATCACCGTGAGCTGTTTTTT	CASNSAGYHRELFF
TRBV20-1	NA	many	TRBJ2-1	TGCAGTGTCAACGGGGGCCAGGGAAGCTCCTACAATGAGCAGTTCTTC	CSVNGGQGSSYNEQFF
TRBV12-3/TRBV12-4	NA	many	TRBJ1-1	TGTGCCAGCAGTTTAGGCAGGGTGGCTGTGGCGTCTGAAGCTTTCTTT	CASSLGRVAVASEAFF
TRBV12-3/TRBV12-4	NA	many	TRBJ1-1	TGTGCCAGCAGTTTTGTGGACAGAAGGGCTGAAGCTTTCTTT	CASSFVDRRAEAFF
TRBV12-3/TRBV12-4	NA	few	TRBJ2-1	TGTGCCAGCAGTTTAGGCATCTCCTACAATGAGCAGTTCTTC	CASSLGISYNEQFF
TRBV9	TRBD2	many	TRBJ2-1	TGTGCCAGCAGCGTAGGCGGGGGGGCCCGGGATGAGCAGTTCTTC	CASSVGGGARDEQFF
TRBV20-1	TRBD2	many	TRBJ2-4	TGCAGTGCTGCGCGGGGGATACTAGCCAAAAACATTCAGTACTTC	CSAARGILAKNIQYF
TRBV6-2/TRBV6-3	NA	many	TRBJ1-1	TGTGCCAGCAGTTACTCTTCGGCAGGGGTGAACACTGAAGCTTTCTTT	CASSYSSAGVNTEAFF
TRBV12-3/TRBV12-4	NA	NA	TRBJ1-4	TGTGCCAGCAGTTTAAACAGTCTCCTGGTTGAAAAACTGTTTTTT	CASSLNSLLVEKLFF
TRBV30	NA	NA	TRBJ2-7	TGTGCCTGGAGTGTACCCGAAATTGGGATGTACGAGCAGTACTTC	CAWSVPEIGMYEQYF
TRBV12-3/TRBV12-4	NA	many	TRBJ2-4	TGTGCCAGCACCCATGGGGTGGTAGCCAAAAACATTCAGTACTTC	CASTHGVVAKNIQYF
TRBV30	TRBD1	NA	TRBJ2-5	TGTGCCTGGAGTAGACAGGGCCTCCGGGAGACCCAGTACTTC	CAWSRQGLRETQYF
TRBV6-5	TRBD1	many	TRBJ1-1	TGTGCCAGCAGTTACGGACAGGGGAATGCTGAAGCTTTCTTT	CASSYGQGNAEAFF
TRBV2	TRBD1	many	TRBJ2-7	TGTGCCAGCAGCGACAGGGGAGTGGGAGAGCAGTACTTC	CASSDRGVGEQYF